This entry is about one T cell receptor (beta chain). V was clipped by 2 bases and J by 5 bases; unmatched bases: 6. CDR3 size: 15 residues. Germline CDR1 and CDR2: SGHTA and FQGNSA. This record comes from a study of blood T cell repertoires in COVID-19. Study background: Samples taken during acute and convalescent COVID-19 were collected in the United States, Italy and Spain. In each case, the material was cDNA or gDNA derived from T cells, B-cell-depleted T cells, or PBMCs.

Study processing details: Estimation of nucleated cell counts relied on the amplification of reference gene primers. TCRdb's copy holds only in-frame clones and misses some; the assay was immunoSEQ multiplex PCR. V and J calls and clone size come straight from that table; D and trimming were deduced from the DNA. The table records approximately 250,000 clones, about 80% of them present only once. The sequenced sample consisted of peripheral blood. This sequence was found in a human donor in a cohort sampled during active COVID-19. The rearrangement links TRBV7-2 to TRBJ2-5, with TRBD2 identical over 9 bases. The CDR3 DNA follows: TGTGCCAGCAGCTTAATGCGGGGGGGCCCTGAGACCCAGTACTTC. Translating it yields CASSLMRGGPETQYF.